This record looks at one T cell receptor beta chain sequence and its context. The data stem from a study of blood T cell repertoires in COVID-19. Study-wide context: COVID-19 samples collected from the United States, Italy and Spain covered acute and convalescent phases. T cells, B-cell-depleted T cells, or PBMCs supplied cDNA or gDNA.

Some clones are missing from TCRdb's copy, which holds only in-frame ones; the method was immunoSEQ multiplex PCR. The sample has 150,000 to 200,000 clones, under 90% seen once. The trim removed 3 bases at V and 11 bases at J, leaving 13 bases unmatched. The germline V gene has CDR1 LNHDA and CDR2 SQIVND (reference sequence). This CDR3 comprises 16 residues. V and J are TRBV19 and TRBJ2-1; 10 bases are a match to TRBD2. The origin of this receptor is a woman aged 45-65 years who had recovered from COVID-19. Source material: PBMCs or T cells enriched from blood (not recorded which). CDR3 coding DNA: TGTGCCAGTAGTATCCCGCTAGCGGGGGCCCAGGGGAAGCAGTTCTTC. Encoded protein: CASSIPLAGAQGKQFF.